The subject of this entry is one T cell receptor (beta chain). Germline CDR1 reads ENHRY; CDR2 reads SYGVKD. The CDR3 runs to 13 residues. Trimming took 6 bases from V and 1 from J; bases not matched to a gene: 2. TCRdb independently ran MiXCR on the RT-PCR reads; one entry per CDR3 protein. The sample consists of hundreds of thousands of distinct CDR3 sequences, under 20% of them appearing once. This record belongs to a study of response to subunit inactivated influenza vaccine. This sequence was found in a man aged 45-60 years who received an inactivated influenza vaccine. The sequencing used PBMCs from blood, collected about 5 days after vaccination. V and J are TRBV10-3 and TRBJ1-1; 7 bases are a match to TRBD1. In nucleotides, the CDR3 is TGTGCCATCAGAAGACAGGGGAACACTGAAGCTTTCTTT. Translation gives CAIRRQGNTEAFF.